These T cell receptor beta chains were read from a single sample in a study of cytomegalovirus exposure and HLA in healthy donors. Using immunoSEQ multiplex PCR, the repertoire was profiled, and TCRdb retains in-frame clones only, with some absent. The repertoire holds under 130,000 clones, with roughly 71% as singletons. The sample taken for sequencing was PBMCs. These receptors all stem from a man in his forties or fifties in good health and CMV-seropositive. Both conserved end residues are part of each CDR3. D genes are given only for firm matches. Some rows have no size entry. The others give once, few or many, or a class for an expanded clone.

j_call | v_call | clone_size | d_call | cdr3_aa | cdr3_nt
TRBJ1-4 | TRBV30 | NA | TRBD1 | CAWSAGQAAKLFF | TGTGCCTGGAGTGCGGGACAGGCGGCAAAACTGTTTTTT
TRBJ1-1 | TRBV28 | NA | NA | CATRPTVNTEAFF | TGTGCCACCCGGCCTACAGTTAACACTGAAGCTTTCTTT
TRBJ2-1 | TRBV6-1 | NA | TRBD1 | CASSELRGTAEQFF | TGTGCCAGCAGTGAACTCAGGGGGACAGCTGAGCAGTTCTTC
TRBJ2-1 | TRBV30 | NA | TRBD2 | CAWSAQQTSGRGNEQFF | TGTGCCTGGAGTGCACAGCAAACTAGCGGGAGGGGTAATGAGCAGTTCTTC
TRBJ1-4 | TRBV7-8 | NA | NA | CASSLTATNEKLFF | TGTGCCAGCAGTCTGACTGCAACTAATGAAAAACTGTTTTTT
TRBJ2-5 | TRBV4-2 | NA | TRBD1 | CASSRGSGTGGKETQYF | TGTGCCAGCAGCCGCGGCTCCGGGACAGGGGGGAAAGAGACCCAGTACTTC
TRBJ1-1 | TRBV9 | NA | NA | CASSPTEGHLNTEAFF | TGTGCCAGCAGCCCGACGGAGGGGCATTTGAACACTGAAGCTTTCTTT
TRBJ2-5 | TRBV6-1 | NA | TRBD1 | CASSDSIAGGAETQYF | TGTGCCAGCAGTGATAGTATAGCAGGGGGCGCGGAGACCCAGTACTTC
TRBJ2-7 | TRBV10-3 | NA | TRBD1 | CAISTGQATYEQYF | TGTGCCATCAGTACGGGACAGGCCACCTACGAGCAGTACTTC
TRBJ1-1 | TRBV19 | once | NA | CASSTPSGPGDTEAFF | TGTGCCAGTAGCACCCCCTCAGGGCCGGGGGACACTGAAGCTTTCTTT
TRBJ2-4 | TRBV5-6 | NA | NA | CASSLYDIQYF | TGTGCCAGCAGCTTGTATGACATTCAGTACTTC
TRBJ2-3 | TRBV19 | NA | NA | CASSIGVRGTDTQYF | TGTGCCAGTAGTATAGGGGTGCGGGGTACCGATACGCAGTATTTT
TRBJ2-1 | TRBV7-2 | NA | TRBD1 | CASSAGTGVEQFF | TGTGCCAGCAGCGCCGGGACAGGGGTTGAGCAGTTCTTC
TRBJ1-3 | TRBV5-4 | NA | TRBD1 | CASSLGGDRAGNTIYF | TGTGCCAGCAGCCTGGGAGGGGACAGGGCTGGAAACACCATATATTTT
TRBJ1-1 | TRBV4-1 | NA | TRBD1 | CASSQKTPGQGYTEAFF | TGCGCCAGCAGCCAGAAAACACCGGGACAGGGTTACACTGAAGCTTTCTTT